The 18 T cell receptor beta chains listed next were all sequenced from one sample in a study of T cell changes during pregnancy in multiple sclerosis. Some clones are missing from TCRdb's copy, which holds only in-frame ones; the method was immunoSEQ multiplex PCR. In the table there are about 54,000 clones, more than 85% of which are singletons. This specimen was peripheral blood, taken after pregnancy. All receptors come from a female donor in good health, enrolled as a control in a pregnancy study.

The genes are TRBV7-2 and TRBJ2-5; 10 bases agree with TRBD2. Germline CDR1 and CDR2: SGHTA and FQGNSA. The V gene end was trimmed by 1 base and the J gene end by 2 bases; junction bases not matched to a gene: 4. The CDR3 spans 16 residues. This chain's CDR3 is CASSLGLAGGQETQYF. The CDR3 DNA reads TGTGCCAGCAGCTTAGGATTAGCGGGGGGACAAGAGACCCAGTACTTC. Filled out from reference TRBV7-2 and TRBJ2-5, the complete variable domain reads GAGVSQSPSNKVTEKGKDVELRCDPISGHTALYWYRQSLGQGLEFLIYFQGNSAPDKSGLPSDRFSAERTGGSVSTLTIQRTQQEDSAVYLCASSLGLAGGQETQYFGPGTRLLVL.

A single count supports this clone. The rearrangement uses TRBV27 and TRBJ1-1, with 8 positions matching TRBD1. The trim removed 3 bases at V and 1 base at J, leaving 1 base unmatched. This CDR3 contains 14 residues. Germline CDR1 is MNHEY and CDR2 is SMNVEV (reference sequence). The chain's CDR3 is CASSFRGPNTEAFF. In DNA, the CDR3 is TGTGCCAGCAGTTTCAGGGGGCCGAACACTGAAGCTTTCTTT.

The J gene is TRBJ2-7, the V gene TRBV7-2; 8 bases map to TRBD1. The CDR3 extends over 15 amino acids. J gave up 9 bases and V 4 bases, and 14 bases lay outside the gene matches. Germline loops: CDR1 SGHTA, CDR2 FQGNSA. The CDR3, as DNA: TGTGCCAGCAGCTCAGCAATCGGACAGGGAAGCGCGCAGTACTTC. Amino acids: CASSSAIGQGSAQYF.

The gene calls are TRBV7-6 and TRBJ2-2, with TRBD1 matching over 9 bases. J lost 7 bases, V lost 1 base, and 7 bases had no gene match. Germline loops: CDR1 SGHVS, CDR2 FNYEAQ. This CDR3 contains 16 residues. The CDR3 loop is CASSLGTGGIGGELFF. Written as DNA, the CDR3 is TGTGCCAGCAGCTTAGGAACAGGGGGCATCGGCGGGGAGCTGTTTTTT.

CDR3 residues: CASSVTGSGGYTF. The CDR3 DNA is TGTGCCAGCAGTGTGACAGGGTCTGGTGGCTACACCTTC. The chain combines TRBV25-1 with TRBJ1-2; 7 positions agree with TRBD1. Looked up from germline, CDR1 is MGHDK and CDR2 is SYGVNS. V trimming: 4 bases; J trimming: 7 bases; junction bases outside the gene matches: 6. The length of the CDR3 is 13 residues.

This chain connects TRBV5-1 to TRBJ2-2, with 7 bases that match TRBD1. The CDR3 sequence is 15 residues long. V lost 3 bases to trimming and J lost 1 base; unmatched junction nucleotides: 3. The germline V gene has CDR1 SGHRS and CDR2 YFSETQ. The CDR3 region is CASSSRDRNTGELFF. The CDR3 DNA is TGCGCCAGCAGCTCCCGGGACAGGAACACCGGGGAGCTGTTTTTT.

In its sample, this clone was seen once. This chain connects TRBV5-1 to TRBJ1-1; TRBD1 matches 9 bases. This CDR3 region has 13 residues. V was clipped by 7 bases and J by 1 base; unmatched bases: 2. CDR1 is SGHRS and CDR2 is YFSETQ in the germline V gene. CDR3 bases: TGCGCCAGCTACAGGGGGCGGAACACTGAAGCTTTCTTT. It codes for CASYRGRNTEAFF.

The chain recombines TRBV10-3 with TRBJ1-2, with D possibly matching TRBD1 (5 bases). CDR1 is ENHRY and CDR2 is SYGVKD in the germline V gene. The CDR3 consists of 16 residues. The V and J ends lost 0 bases and 6 bases respectively, with 17 bases between them. CDR3 coding DNA: TGTGCCATCAGTGAGTCGAGAGTAAAGGGAGGGGATGGCTACACCTTC. Translation gives CAISESRVKGGDGYTF.

This clone is a singleton in its sample. The J gene is TRBJ1-2, the V gene TRBV6-5; 7 bases align to TRBD1. Germline-derived CDR1 and CDR2 are MNHEY and SVGAGI. V shed 5 bases, J shed 8 bases, and the junction held 5 bases outside the gene matches. CDR3 length: 12 residues. The CDR3 reads CASSTGARGYTF. CDR3 coding DNA: TGTGCCAGCAGTACAGGGGCAAGGGGCTACACCTTC.

The V and J genes are TRBV11-2 and TRBJ2-5, with TRBD2 identical over 7 bases. From germline, CDR1 is SGHAT and CDR2 FQNNGV. The CDR3 has 15 residues. Trimming cost V 1 base and J 4 bases; bases outside gene matches: 6. The CDR3 bases are TGTGCCAGCAGCTTAGGAGGCGGGAGTCGAGAGACCCAGTACTTC. Its translation is CASSLGGGSRETQYF.

V and J are TRBV28 and TRBJ2-6; 9 nucleotides align to TRBD2. Germline CDR1 is MDHEN and CDR2 is SYDVKM. The CDR3 spans 18 residues. Losses at the gene ends were 3 bases for V and 0 bases for J; bases not matched to a gene: 6. The CDR3 is CASSFDRRGGSGANVLTF. In DNA, the CDR3 is TGTGCCAGCAGTTTTGATCGGCGGGGGGGCTCTGGGGCCAACGTCCTGACTTTC.

V gene TRBV5-4 combines with J gene TRBJ2-7, with 8 bases identical to TRBD1. Unmatched junction bases numbered 7, after V lost 0 bases and J lost 11 bases. Germline V gives CDR1 SGHNT, CDR2 YYREEE (reference sequence). The CDR3 is made up of 13 amino acids. CDR3 sequence: CASSLAVPGQEYF. The CDR3 DNA reads TGTGCCAGCAGCTTGGCGGTTCCGGGACAGGAGTACTTC. Variable domain in full (rest from reference TRBV5-4 and TRBJ2-7): ETGVTQSPTHLIKTRGQQVTLRCSSQSGHNTVSWYQQALGQGPQFIFQYYREEENGRGNFPPRFSGLQFPNYSSELNVNALELDDSALYLCASSLAVPGQEYFGPGTRLTVT.

V and J are TRBV6-1 and TRBJ2-7; the match to TRBD2 covers 9 bases. Germline V gene lookup returns CDR1 MNHNS and CDR2 SASEGT. With 11 bases clipped from V and 2 bases from J, the junction kept 7 bases outside the gene matches. The CDR3 totals 13 residues. The CDR3 protein is CAGGSGGTYEQYF. CDR3 DNA sequence: TGTGCCGGGGGAAGCGGGGGGACCTACGAGCAGTACTTC.

The chain employs TRBV19 and TRBJ1-2; D might be TRBD1 (6 bases). This CDR3 is built from 14 residues. Germline V lookup: CDR1 LNHDA, CDR2 SQIVND (reference sequence). Deletions cut 3 bases from V and 7 bases from J, with 15 bases between. The CDR3 here is CASSIGTRDAGYTF. The CDR3 DNA follows: TGTGCCAGTAGTATTGGGACACGGGACGCTGGCTACACCTTC. The full variable domain, its missing parts supplied by reference TRBV19 and TRBJ1-2, is DGGITQSPKYLFRKEGQNVTLSCEQNLNHDAMYWYRQDPGQGLRLIYYSQIVNDFQKGDIAEGYSVSREKKESFPLTVTSAQKNPTAFYLCASSIGTRDAGYTFGSGTRLTVV.

V and J are TRBV11-3 and TRBJ2-1; 8 nucleotides align to TRBD2. Germline CDR1 SGHNT, CDR2 YENEEA. Germline trimming cut 4 bases from V and 1 base from J; bases unmatched to any gene: 6. The CDR3 runs to 16 residues. This CDR3 is CASSSRRLASYNEQFF. The CDR3 DNA reads TGTGCCAGCAGCTCTAGGAGACTAGCGTCCTACAATGAGCAGTTCTTC.

The chain is built from TRBV6-4 and TRBJ2-2; TRBD2 might be the D (5 bases). Trimming removed 4 bases from V and 5 bases from J, with 8 bases in between. Looked up from germline, CDR1 is MRHNA and CDR2 is SNTAGT. The length of the CDR3 is 13 residues. The DNA for the CDR3 is TGTGCCAGCAGTGTTTCGGGGACCGGGGAGCTGTTTTTT. Encoded protein: CASSVSGTGELFF.

The gene calls are TRBV11-2 and TRBJ2-7, with TRBD2 as a possible D gene (6 bases). CDR3 length: 14 amino acids. V was cut by 2 bases and J by 5 bases, with 13 bases left in between. The germline V gene has CDR1 SGHAT and CDR2 FQNNGV. The CDR3 DNA sequence: TGTGCCAGCAGCTTATGGGAGGATGGGAACGAGCAGTACTTC. It translates to CASSLWEDGNEQYF.

This chain links TRBV6-5 with TRBJ2-7; D may be TRBD2 (5 bases). This CDR3 comprises 14 residues. V was shortened by 5 bases and J by 5 bases, with 16 bases between the two germline ends. CDR1 and CDR2 from the germline V gene are MNHEY and SVGAGI. The chain's CDR3 is CASSHRGPVNEQYF. Here the CDR3 DNA reads TGTGCCAGCAGTCATCGGGGTCCTGTGAACGAGCAGTACTTC.